The 27 T cell receptor beta chains in this list originate from one sample, sequenced in a study of blood T cell repertoires in COVID-19. TCRdb's table, derived via immunoSEQ multiplex PCR, lists solely in-frame clones and lacks some. The repertoire includes over 95,000 clones, around 88% of them detected once, and approximately 19% sits in the top ten. What was sequenced was peripheral blood. The origin of the receptors is a human donor with acute or convalescent COVID-19. The donor label of this sample is uncertain.

Here the CDR3 reads CASSPQYNEQFF. CDR3 nucleotides: TGTGCCAGCAGCCCGCAGTACAATGAGCAGTTCTTC. The chain employs TRBV5-6 and TRBJ2-1; no firm D call. The CDR3 covers 12 residues. Germline-derived CDR1 and CDR2 are SGHDT and YYEEEE. V lost 4 bases and J lost 4, with 6 bases in between.

This sequence joins TRBV6-6 and TRBJ1-2, with 10 bases aligning to TRBD1. CDR1 is MNHNY and CDR2 is SVGAGI in the germline V gene (reference sequence). The trim removed 7 bases at V and 6 bases at J, leaving 20 bases unmatched. This CDR3 is built from 18 residues. This CDR3 is CASTRRGDRGPVTDGYTF. CDR3 nucleotide sequence: TGTGCCAGCACTCGAAGAGGGGACAGGGGCCCTGTCACGGATGGCTACACCTTC.

The rearrangement uses TRBV4-1 and TRBJ1-2; 7 nucleotides match TRBD1. Germline CDR1 and CDR2: MGHRA and YSYEKL. With 7 bases clipped from V and 0 bases from J, the junction kept 5 bases outside the gene matches. There are 14 residues in the CDR3. The CDR3 nucleotides are TGCGCCAGCACCCCGACAGGGACTAACTATGGCTACACCTTC. Its translation is CASTPTGTNYGYTF.

The genes are TRBV29-1 and TRBJ2-1, with 9 bases fitting TRBD2. The CDR3 totals 15 residues. The junction had 11 bases not matched to a gene; V was cut back by 6 bases and J by 5 bases. Germline loops: CDR1 SQVTM, CDR2 ANQGSEA. Here the CDR3 reads CSVRHLGLANNEQFF. The CDR3 nucleotides read TGCAGCGTCCGACATCTGGGACTAGCTAACAATGAGCAGTTCTTC.

The chain recombines TRBV28 with TRBJ1-3, with D possibly being TRBD1 (6 bases). Germline CDR1 MDHEN, CDR2 SYDVKM. Trimming stripped 2 bases from V and 3 bases from J, with 11 bases between. The CDR3 has 15 amino acids. The CDR3 bases are TGTGCCAGCAGTTTAATCCAGGGGCTTGGAAACACCATATATTTT. It codes for CASSLIQGLGNTIYF.

The table lists this clone with a few counts. The chain joins TRBV2 to TRBJ1-6, with D possibly being TRBD1 (6 bases). Germline CDR1 and CDR2: SNHLY and FYNNEI. CDR3 length: 15 residues. Trimming removed 5 bases from V and 12 bases from J, with 20 bases in between. The CDR3 DNA is TGTGCCAGCAGTCCAAACGGGCAGGGGACCGAACCCCTCCACTTT. Protein: CASSPNGQGTEPLHF.

The V gene is TRBV12-3 or TRBV12-4, the J gene TRBJ2-1; the match to TRBD2 covers 7 bases. Trimming cost V 2 bases and J 13 bases; bases outside gene matches: 5. The CDR3 is 12 residues long. The CDR3 sequence is CASSLQGTIQFF. In DNA, the CDR3 is TGTGCCAGCAGTTTACAAGGGACTATCCAGTTCTTC.

This sequence joins TRBV28 and TRBJ1-1; possible D gene TRBD1, 5 bases. CDR1 is MDHEN and CDR2 is SYDVKM in the germline V gene. The CDR3 is 16 residues long. With 7 bases removed from V and 0 bases from J, the gap between germline ends came to 18 bases. The CDR3 DNA reads as TGTGCCAGCACTATCCCTGGACATCTAATGAACACTGAAGCTTTCTTT. This translates into CASTIPGHLMNTEAFF. Together with reference TRBV28 and TRBJ1-1, the CDR3 gives the full variable domain: DVKVTQSSRYLVKRTGEKVFLECVQDMDHENMFWYRQDPGLGLRLIYFSYDVKMKEKGDIPEGYSVSREKKERFSLILESASTNQTSMYLCASTIPGHLMNTEAFFGQGTRLTVV.

The chain recombines TRBV6-5 with TRBJ2-7; TRBD2 matches 11 bases. Germline V CDR1 and CDR2: MNHEY, SVGAGI. The CDR3 contains 15 residues. Losses at the gene ends were 6 bases for V and 3 bases for J; bases not matched to a gene: 7. CDR3: CASRVAGGSGYEQYF. The CDR3 DNA sequence: TGTGCCAGCAGGGTAGCGGGAGGGTCGGGCTACGAGCAGTACTTC.

V and J are TRBV7-6 and TRBJ1-1; unclear D gene. Germline V CDR1 and CDR2: SGHVS, FNYEAQ. The V end lost 2 bases, the J end lost 1 base, and 11 bases lay between the germline ends. CDR3 length: 15 residues. The CDR3 DNA follows: TGTGCCAGCAGCTTAATGGGTGTAGCGAACACTGAAGCTTTCTTT. Its translation: CASSLMGVANTEAFF.

This clone has just one count. This chain joins TRBV6-2 or TRBV6-3 and TRBJ1-5, with no clear D. Trimming took 2 bases from V and 3 from J, leaving 8 bases between them. The CDR3 has 14 residues. CDR1 is MNHEY and CDR2 is SVGEGT in the germline V gene. The CDR3 region has the DNA TGTGCCAGCAGTTACGCGCTTACCAATCAGCCCCAGCATTTT. Translating it yields CASSYALTNQPQHF.

The V and J genes are TRBV4-3 and TRBJ1-3; possibly TRBD1 for D (5 bases). The CDR3 has 15 amino acids. V was cut by 0 bases and J by 3 bases, with 9 bases left in between. Germline V gene sequence: CDR1 LGHNA, CDR2 YSLEER. Written as DNA, the CDR3 is TGCGCCAGCAGCCAAGATCAGGGCAGTGGAAACACCATATATTTT. Its translation: CASSQDQGSGNTIYF.

The CDR3 nucleotides read TGTGCCAGCAGCCGCGGACAGGGCGGAGGGGGAGGCAATCAGCCCCAGCATTTT. Translating it yields CASSRGQGGGGGNQPQHF. J is TRBJ1-5 and V is TRBV7-9, with 8 bases matching TRBD1. V shed 5 bases and J 2 bases; nucleotides not matched to a gene: 14. Per germline, CDR1 SEHNR and CDR2 FQNEAQ (reference sequence). The CDR3 is 18 amino acids.

The rearrangement links TRBV5-8 to TRBJ2-5, with D unresolved. Germline lookup yields CDR1 SGHTS and CDR2 YDEGEE. Trimming shortened V by 0 bases and J by 5 bases, and 11 bases separated the two germline ends. The CDR3 runs to 14 residues. CDR3 protein: CASSLDRMEETQYF. The CDR3 nucleotides are TGTGCCAGCAGCTTGGATCGGATGGAGGAGACCCAGTACTTC.

This rearrangement joins TRBV27 to TRBJ1-1, with 10 bases that match TRBD1. This CDR3 comprises 20 residues. Germline trimming cut 7 bases from V and 0 bases from J; bases unmatched to any gene: 20. Germline loops: CDR1 MNHEY, CDR2 SMNVEV (reference sequence). The CDR3 region has the DNA TGTGCCAGCATCTGCCGGGACAGGGGTTTTCGGCTCAACATGAACACTGAAGCTTTCTTT. It specifies CASICRDRGFRLNMNTEAFF.

The chain joins TRBV12-5 to TRBJ1-5; no definite D call. Germline CDR1 LGHNT, CDR2 FRNRAP. V was cut by 0 bases and J by 6 bases, with 15 bases left in between. This CDR3 is 16 amino acids long. The CDR3 coding sequence is TGTGCTAGTGGTTTGGTACTATGGAGGGAAGGTCAGCCCCAGCATTTT. It encodes CASGLVLWREGQPQHF. Using reference TRBV12-5 and TRBJ1-5 for the parts outside the CDR3, the full variable domain is DARVTQTPRHKVTEMGQEVTMRCQPILGHNTVFWYRQTMMQGLELLAYFRNRAPLDDSGMPKDRFSAEMPDATLATLKIQPSEPRDSAVYFCASGLVLWREGQPQHFGDGTRLSIL.

V gene TRBV19 combines with J gene TRBJ2-7; 9 bases map to TRBD1. Trimming cost V 1 base and J 2 bases; bases outside gene matches: 3. This CDR3 region has 15 residues. CDR1 LNHDA and CDR2 SQIVND come from the germline V gene (reference sequence). The CDR3: CASSIGGTGTYEQYF. CDR3 in DNA: TGTGCCAGTAGTATAGGCGGGACAGGGACCTACGAGCAGTACTTC.

The rearrangement joins TRBV4-3 to TRBJ2-7, with TRBD1 as a possible D gene (5 bases). This CDR3 spans 14 amino acids. The germline V and J ends were trimmed by 1 base and 6 bases, with 13 bases remaining between them. Germline V CDR1 and CDR2: LGHNA, YSLEER. The CDR3 DNA reads TGCGCCAGCAGCCAAGGGTGGCAGGGTGGCGAGCAGTACTTC. Translating gives CASSQGWQGGEQYF.

This clone was counted a single time. Other DNA sequences in this sample translate to the same CDR3. CDR3 DNA sequence: TGTGCCAGCAGCTTGGGACTAGCGGGTTCCAATGAGCAGTTCTTC. Protein product: CASSLGLAGSNEQFF. The genes are TRBV5-4 and TRBJ2-1; 10 bases line up with TRBD2. Trimming at V came to 0 bases and at J to 6 bases, leaving 3 bases not matched to a gene. This CDR3 spans 15 amino acids. CDR1 and CDR2 from the germline V gene are SGHNT and YYREEE (reference sequence).

The CDR3 region is CASSPGTSTYNEQFF. The CDR3 nucleotides are TGTGCCAGTAGTCCCGGGACTAGCACTTACAATGAGCAGTTCTTC. This chain links TRBV19 with TRBJ2-1, with 9 bases lining up with TRBD2. The CDR3 runs 15 residues. V shed 5 bases and J 4 bases; nucleotides not matched to a gene: 6. Germline V gene sequence: CDR1 LNHDA, CDR2 SQIVND (reference sequence).

This rearrangement joins TRBV28 to TRBJ1-6; D not certain. The V end lost 5 bases, the J end lost 7 bases, and 9 bases lay between the germline ends. This CDR3 spans 13 amino acids. The germline V gene encodes CDR1 MDHEN and CDR2 SYDVKM. The CDR3 here is CASSPPRNSPLHF. DNA for the CDR3: TGTGCCAGCAGTCCTCCGAGAAATTCACCCCTCCACTTT. The full variable domain, completed using reference TRBV28 and TRBJ1-6, is DVKVTQSSRYLVKRTGEKVFLECVQDMDHENMFWYRQDPGLGLRLIYFSYDVKMKEKGDIPEGYSVSREKKERFSLILESASTNQTSMYLCASSPPRNSPLHFGNGTRLTVT.

This clone was detected once. This chain connects TRBV6-2 or TRBV6-3 to TRBJ1-1, with 7 bases that match TRBD1. CDR3 length equals 16 residues. The germline gives CDR1 MNHEY, CDR2 SVGEGT. The J segment lost 0 bases and the V segment lost 5 bases, leaving 9 bases of the junction unmatched. The CDR3 spells CASSDPTGTVNTEAFF. CDR3 nucleotide sequence: TGTGCCAGCAGTGACCCGACCGGGACAGTGAACACTGAAGCTTTCTTT.

The CDR3 bases are TGTGCCAGCAGCTCCCAAGGACAGGCTGAAGCTTTCTTT. Its translation is CASSSQGQAEAFF. This sequence joins TRBV7-8 and TRBJ1-1; 7 positions agree with TRBD1. The junction had 5 bases not matched to a gene; V was cut back by 4 bases and J by 6 bases. The germline V gene encodes CDR1 SGHVS and CDR2 FQNEAQ. The CDR3 loop spans 13 amino acids.

The J gene is TRBJ2-3, the V gene TRBV13; weak D call: TRBD2 (5 bases). The CDR3 has 17 residues. Germline CDR1 PRHDT, CDR2 FYEKMQ (reference sequence). The V end was cut by 1 base, the J end by 2 bases, with 16 bases between. The CDR3 DNA is TGTGCCAGCAGCTTAGTCCCTAGCCGTAGAAACACAGATACGCAGTATTTT. Encoded protein: CASSLVPSRRNTDTQYF.

This chain links TRBV18 with TRBJ2-3; D is unresolved. The CDR3 length is 14 residues. V was pared by 0 bases and J by 4 bases, with 8 bases between. Germline lookup yields CDR1 KGHSH and CDR2 LQKENI. The CDR3 is CASSPPFLPDTQYF. The DNA for the CDR3 is TGTGCCAGCTCACCACCATTCCTTCCAGATACGCAGTATTTT.

As regards this clone: The same CDR3 is also encoded by other DNA sequences in this sample. V usage is TRBV20-1 and J usage is TRBJ2-7; D unresolved. The CDR3 runs to 11 residues. Germline values: CDR1 DFQATT, CDR2 SNEGSKA (reference sequence). V was cut by 3 bases and J by 4 bases, with 7 bases left in between. The CDR3 loop is CSARAQYEQYF. The CDR3 nucleotides are TGCAGTGCTAGGGCCCAGTACGAGCAGTACTTC.

The genes are TRBV12-3 or TRBV12-4 and TRBJ1-5; tentatively, D is TRBD1 (5 bases). The V gene lost 5 bases and the J gene lost 7 bases, with 9 bases spanning the gap. This CDR3 contains 12 residues. The CDR3 sequence: CASSTWGQPQHF. The CDR3 DNA is TGTGCCAGCAGTACATGGGGCCAGCCCCAGCATTTT.